This entry is about one TCR beta chain. Blood RNA originated from unsorted whole blood, with germline DNA additionally extracted. From 500 ng of total RNA, TCR beta-specific cDNA was reverse-transcribed using a constant-region primer. ARM-PCR, slightly modified, supplied the TCR beta libraries through three nested multiplex PCR rounds. With TRBV1-TRBV30 forward primers and a C-beta reverse primer, the first two PCR rounds were run for around 10 cycles each. TCRdb processed the multiplex PCR reads anew with MiXCR; each CDR3 protein has one entry. The sample contains 320,000 or so distinct CDR3 sequences, approximately 65% of which appear only once. The record originates from a study of tumor-infiltrating lymphocytes in primary liver carcinoma. CDR1 and CDR2 from the germline V gene are SQVTM and ANQGSEA. The V gene end was trimmed by 6 bases and the J gene end by 7 bases; junction bases not matched to a gene: 8. The CDR3 consists of 15 residues.

The specimen was peripheral blood. This clonotype was obtained from a man aged 35 to 55 with primary liver carcinoma and hepatitis B virus infection. The chain recombines TRBV29-1 with TRBJ2-2; 13 bases map to TRBD2. The CDR3, as DNA: TGCAGCGTGAGGACTAGCGGGAGTAGTAACGGGGAGCTGTTTTTT. Translating gives CSVRTSGSSNGELFF.